The clone carrying this T cell receptor (beta chain) was seen repeatedly, ten times or more. Its target is unknown. Each CDR3 protein is one row after TCRdb ran MiXCR on the reads. Counted here are 50,000 to 65,000 distinct CDR3 sequences, approximately 22% occurring once; the ten biggest clones make up less than 2.5%. The CDR3 runs 16 residues. The germline CDR1 and CDR2 sequences are SEHNR and FQNEAQ (reference sequence). V was pared by 4 bases and J by 3 bases, with 15 bases between. This record comes from a study of lung T cells in sarcoidosis with Löfgren's syndrome. General study findings and limits: Shared TRAV12-1 and TRBV2 CDR3 motifs across Löfgren's syndrome patients reportedly suggested public CD4+ TCRs. Löfgren's syndrome patients reportedly showed greatest TRAV12-1 and TRBV2 expansion versus controls.

This receptor was obtained from a human donor with sarcoidosis (Löfgren's syndrome or another form), or a control subject (not recorded which). The specimen was CD4+ T cells from PBMCs. This rearrangement joins TRBV7-9 to TRBJ2-2, with a possible D match to TRBD2 (5 bases). CDR3 loop: CASSSLREGDTGELFF. The CDR3 region has the DNA TGTGCCAGCAGCTCCCTCCGCGAGGGAGACACCGGGGAGCTGTTTTTT.